This note documents a single TCR beta chain sequence. Its antigen is undetermined. The entry originates in a study of OX40 agonist ivuxolimab in advanced cancers. Study context: Partial responses were recorded for three patients, including one with hepatocellular carcinoma and two with cutaneous melanoma.

The study, taken as a whole, reports: Some nonresponders also had low normalized T-cell clonal expansion. With doses of 0.1 to 3.0 mg/kg, CD4+ and CD8+ blood T cells had undergone clonal expansion by week 6.

The data were produced by immunoSEQ multiplex PCR, yet TCRdb's version contains in-frame clones alone and is incomplete. The data hold 150,000 to 180,000 clones, with 94% observed a single time. The starting material was CD4+ or CD8+ T cells sorted from blood, obtained in a trial of the OX40 agonist ivuxolimab. This receptor was obtained from an adult with an advanced solid tumor such as melanoma, head and neck, liver or kidney cancer.

The chain's CDR3 is CASSLMEGTYEQYF. CDR3 nucleotide sequence: TGTGCCAGCAGCTTGATGGAGGGCACCTACGAGCAGTACTTC. V usage is TRBV5-8 and J usage is TRBJ2-7; a weak D match, TRBD2 (6 bases). Per germline, CDR1 SGHTS and CDR2 YDEGEE. This CDR3 contains 14 residues. Trimming shortened V by 1 base and J by 2 bases, and 10 bases separated the two germline ends.